One sample yielded the 29 T cell receptor beta chains listed below, sequenced in a study of T cells expressing NK-cell markers. For each CDR3 protein, TCRdb gives one entry from its re-call of the 5' RACE reads, without DNA. The data show 500,000 to 700,000 distinct CDR3 sequences, and the top ten clones hold 3.5% to 4.5%. The sample taken for sequencing was blood T cells: a sorted CD56 or NKG2C T cell subset, CD4+ or CD8+ T cells, or bulk PBMC T cells (not recorded which). The receptors were sampled from a man younger than 30 in good health.

The chain has TRBV4-3 and TRBJ2-3; the D call of TRBD2 rests on TCRdb alone, since no DNA is present to check it. The CDR3 contains 17 residues. Germline values: CDR1 LGHNA, CDR2 YSLEER. CDR3 sequence: CASSQGLAGGVTDTQYF.

The chain couples TRBV20-1 to TRBJ2-3; absent DNA, TCRdb's TRBD1 call cannot be checked. The germline V gene encodes CDR1 DFQATT and CDR2 SNEGSKA (reference sequence). This CDR3 region has 14 residues. The CDR3 loop is CSARGQQLTDTQYF.

J is TRBJ1-1 and V is TRBV5-5; TCRdb picks TRBD1, but there is no DNA to check that call. The germline gives CDR1 SGHKS, CDR2 YYEKEE (reference sequence). The CDR3 runs 17 residues. CDR3 sequence reads: CASSQVGTGGLNTEAFF.

The V gene is TRBV10-2, the J gene TRBJ2-1; TCRdb proposes TRBD2, but this gene call is untestable without DNA. The CDR3 has 17 amino acids. CDR1 is WSHSY and CDR2 is SAAADI in the germline V gene. CDR3 loop: CASSETSGKSSYNEQFF.

The V and J genes are TRBV7-2 and TRBJ2-5. From germline, CDR1 is SGHTA and CDR2 FQGNSA. CDR3 length equals 15 residues. CDR3 in amino acids: CASSLSPTSQETQYF.

This chain uses TRBV6-2 or TRBV6-3 with TRBJ2-1; without DNA, the TCRdb call of TRBD2 cannot be checked. The CDR3 totals 11 residues. From germline, CDR1 is MNHEY and CDR2 SVGEGT. The CDR3 spells CASGLANEQFF.

The chain carries TRBV2 and TRBJ2-3; TCRdb selects TRBD2, and the lack of DNA leaves this call unchecked. Germline V gives CDR1 SNHLY, CDR2 FYNNEI. CDR3 length equals 12 residues. The CDR3 reads CASKRDTDTQYF.

This chain links TRBV12-3 or TRBV12-4 with TRBJ1-6; TCRdb outputs TRBD1, but without DNA this stays unchecked. The CDR3 runs 15 residues. CDR3 sequence reads: CASSLSGNGNSPLHF.

V gene TRBV9 combines with J gene TRBJ2-3; the TCRdb D gene call, TRBD1, has no DNA to confirm it. The length of the CDR3 is 15 residues. Germline loops: CDR1 SGDLS, CDR2 YYNGEE. CDR3 residues: CASSVWGGGTDTQYF.

V is TRBV11-3 and J is TRBJ2-5; no DNA is available, so the TRBD2 call from TCRdb remains unchecked. The CDR3 spans 15 residues. The germline CDR1 and CDR2 sequences are SGHNT and YENEEA. The CDR3 spells CASSKGSLGDETQYF.

The rearrangement links TRBV12-3 or TRBV12-4 to TRBJ2-2; TCRdb lists TRBD2, though no DNA is available to test this call. This CDR3 spans 15 amino acids. CDR3: CASTLNWEIPGELFF.

The chain recombines TRBV25-1 with TRBJ2-5; checking the TCRdb D call of TRBD2 is not possible without DNA. This CDR3 comprises 13 residues. Germline V gene sequence: CDR1 MGHDK, CDR2 SYGVNS. The CDR3 protein is CASSETSKETQYF. Together with reference TRBV25-1 and TRBJ2-5, the CDR3 gives the full variable domain: EADIYQTPRYLVIGTGKKITLECSQTMGHDKMYWYQQDPGMELHLIHYSYGVNSTEKGDLSSESTVSRIRTEHFPLTLESARPSHTSQYLCASSETSKETQYFGPGTRLLVL.

The chain employs TRBV20-1 and TRBJ2-3; TCRdb gives TRBD2 as the D gene, but with no DNA this cannot be confirmed. The CDR3 is 16 amino acids. Germline CDR1 is DFQATT and CDR2 is SNEGSKA (reference sequence). CDR3 in amino acids: CSARSWTSDHTDTQYF.

The chain uses TRBV10-3 and TRBJ2-1. CDR3 length: 13 amino acids. Germline values: CDR1 ENHRY, CDR2 SYGVKD. The CDR3 loop is CAIRDATSDEQFF.

The chain combines TRBV5-1 with TRBJ2-1; TCRdb names TRBD2, which stays unverified in the absence of DNA. From germline, CDR1 is SGHRS and CDR2 YFSETQ. The CDR3 is made up of 18 amino acids. CDR3 protein: CASSLLRTSGRSYNEQFF.

This sequence joins TRBV4-3 and TRBJ1-1; the D call of TRBD1 rests on TCRdb alone, since no DNA is present to check it. The CDR3 consists of 15 residues. Germline V gene data show CDR1 as LGHNA and CDR2 as YSLEER. The CDR3 sequence: CASSPSTRVGTEAFF.

V usage is TRBV6-1 and J usage is TRBJ2-4; TCRdb designates TRBD1, a call that cannot be tested without DNA. The CDR3 is 17 residues long. Per germline, CDR1 MNHNS and CDR2 SASEGT. The CDR3 loop is CASTRGRPTLAKNIQYF.

The V gene is TRBV29-1, the J gene TRBJ1-1. Germline V gene data show CDR1 as SQVTM and CDR2 as ANQGSEA. There are 11 residues in the CDR3. The CDR3 region is CSVGENTEAFF.

The rearrangement joins TRBV12-3 or TRBV12-4 to TRBJ2-1; TCRdb's D gene call, TRBD2, goes unchecked for lack of DNA. This CDR3 contains 16 residues. The CDR3 sequence is CASSSRLAGLYNEQFF.

The chain couples TRBV7-9 to TRBJ2-3; TCRdb's D call of TRBD1 is untestable without DNA. The CDR3 is 13 amino acids. Per the germline V gene, CDR1 is SEHNR and CDR2 is FQNEAQ (reference sequence). The CDR3 loop reads CASSLGAGDTQYF.

The chain combines TRBV2 with TRBJ2-3; TCRdb reports TRBD2, a call that lacks DNA to check it against. This CDR3 spans 13 amino acids. The germline CDR1 and CDR2 sequences are SNHLY and FYNNEI. The CDR3: CASSAKLGDTQYF.

The V gene is TRBV5-1, the J gene TRBJ2-1; TCRdb calls TRBD1, which cannot be checked without DNA. This CDR3 has 17 amino acids. The germline gives CDR1 SGHRS, CDR2 YFSETQ. CDR3: CASSQSPGQGANNEQFF.

This rearrangement joins TRBV20-1 to TRBJ2-5; TCRdb indicates TRBD2, and absent DNA this call remains unverified. CDR3 size: 14 residues. Germline V gene data show CDR1 as DFQATT and CDR2 as SNEGSKA (reference sequence). CDR3 sequence: CSARGSGSYETQYF.

The chain uses TRBV5-5 and TRBJ1-4. Germline-derived CDR1 and CDR2 are SGHKS and YYEKEE (reference sequence). The CDR3 has 14 residues. This CDR3 is CASSRRVGDEKLFF. Full variable domain (remainder filled in from reference TRBV5-5 and TRBJ1-4): DAGVTQSPTHLIKTRGQQVTLRCSPISGHKSVSWYQQVLGQGPQFIFQYYEKEERGRGNFPDRFSARQFPNYSSELNVNALLLGDSALYLCASSRRVGDEKLFFGSGTQLSVL.

The chain joins TRBV5-1 to TRBJ2-2. The CDR3 length is 12 residues. Per the germline V gene, CDR1 is SGHRS and CDR2 is YFSETQ. The chain's CDR3 is CASKEGTGELFF.

The chain has TRBV15 and TRBJ2-1; TCRdb indicates TRBD1, and absent DNA this call remains unverified. The CDR3 loop spans 17 amino acids. Germline V gene data show CDR1 as LNHNV and CDR2 as YYDKDF (reference sequence). This CDR3 is CATSRVRWDSLYNEQFF.

The genes are TRBV27 and TRBJ2-2; TCRdb names TRBD2, which stays unverified in the absence of DNA. This CDR3 comprises 14 residues. Germline V gene sequence: CDR1 MNHEY, CDR2 SMNVEV (reference sequence). The CDR3 spells CASSFGGTRGELFF.

The chain links TRBV12-3 or TRBV12-4 to TRBJ2-1. This CDR3 has 16 residues. The CDR3 is CASSLLSAKFGNEQFF.

V gene TRBV6-2 or TRBV6-3 combines with J gene TRBJ2-6; the TCRdb call, TRBD1, lacks DNA for checking. This CDR3 is built from 18 residues. The germline V gene has CDR1 MNHEY and CDR2 SVGEGT. This chain's CDR3 is CASRGLWDSLSGANVLTF.